The 8 T cell receptor beta chains listed next were all sequenced from one sample in a study of CD8 T cells in ankylosing spondylitis (dated by TCRdb to the late 2010s). Library preparation was by 5' RACE. Sequencing was performed on an Illumina HiSeq 2500. Through fastp at Q25 and MiXCR, TCRdb rebuilt clones from the public reads, retaining in-frame beta chains. Rows merge per CDR3 protein into single entries with the most common DNA and genes. The table for this sample lists about 160,000 distinct CDR3 sequences; 9.8% of them were counted only once. The ten largest clones represent approximately 16% of the sample. Sequenced input: blood, either unsorted or a sorted T cell fraction (not recorded which). Receptor source: a female donor with ankylosing spondylitis or in good health (not recorded which).

The rearrangement joins TRBV29-1 to TRBJ2-6; a weak D match, TRBD2 (6 bases). The germline V gene encodes CDR1 SQVTM and CDR2 ANQGSEA. Trimming stripped 3 bases from V and 3 bases from J, with 6 bases between. This CDR3 is built from 13 residues. The CDR3 protein is CSVEEGGANVLTF. The CDR3 DNA sequence: TGCAGCGTTGAGGAGGGTGGGGCCAACGTCCTGACTTTC.

This clonotype showed up many times. The chain combines TRBV6-5 with TRBJ2-7, with a tentative D call TRBD2 (5 bases). Germline V CDR1 and CDR2: MNHEY, SVGAGI. The CDR3 covers 13 residues. V gave up 3 bases and J gave up 1 base, with 7 bases separating them. The CDR3 DNA reads TGTGCCAGCAGTTATGGGGAGTCCTACGAGCAGTACTTC. It codes for CASSYGESYEQYF.

J is TRBJ1-1 and V is TRBV7-9; D is undetermined. V was clipped by 3 bases and J by 2 bases, with 16 bases between them. The CDR3 is 16 residues long. Germline lookup yields CDR1 SEHNR and CDR2 FQNEAQ (reference sequence). The CDR3 sequence: CASSFTFNRGNTEAFF. The DNA of the CDR3 is TGTGCCAGCAGCTTCACCTTCAACCGGGGTAACACTGAAGCTTTCTTT.

This clonotype was detected ten times or more. The V gene is TRBV25-1, the J gene TRBJ1-2; 7 positions match TRBD1. The CDR3 covers 13 residues. V gave up 3 bases and J gave up 7 bases; unmatched junction bases: 5. Germline V gives CDR1 MGHDK, CDR2 SYGVNS. In nucleotides, the CDR3 is TGTGCCAGCAGTGACCCTGGACAGGCTGGCTACACCTTC. This gives the protein CASSDPGQAGYTF.

The V and J genes are TRBV4-1 and TRBJ1-1, with D unclear. The CDR3 length is 15 residues. Germline CDR1 MGHRA, CDR2 YSYEKL. V was pared by 3 bases and J by 1 base, with 12 bases between. The CDR3 bases are TGCGCCAGCAGCCATACGGACGCCCAGAACACTGAAGCTTTCTTT. Protein: CASSHTDAQNTEAFF.

This clonotype was seen at least ten times. DNA for the CDR3: TGTGCCAGCAGCTTGACAGGGGTGAGTGAGCAGTTCTTC. Its translation is CASSLTGVSEQFF. This chain joins TRBV5-6 and TRBJ2-1, with TRBD1 matching 7 bases. This CDR3 contains 13 residues. Germline V gene lookup returns CDR1 SGHDT and CDR2 YYEEEE. J gave up 9 bases and V 1 base, and 4 bases lay outside the gene matches.

CDR3 nucleotides: TGTGCCAGCAGCTTAAGGGAAGCGGGATCCCTTTTCTCCTACAATGAGCAGTTCTTC. Translating gives CASSLREAGSLFSYNEQFF. This chain links TRBV11-2 with TRBJ2-1; 7 bases match TRBD2. V lost 2 bases, J lost 0 bases, and 13 bases stayed unmatched. Germline loops: CDR1 SGHAT, CDR2 FQNNGV. The CDR3 consists of 19 residues.

The chain employs TRBV7-2 and TRBJ1-1; no clear D. Germline V CDR1 and CDR2: SGHTA, FQGNSA. V was pared by 2 bases and J by 7 bases, with 11 bases between. There are 13 residues in the CDR3. The CDR3 region has the DNA TGTGCCAGCAGCTTATTGGCCGACTATGAAGCTTTCTTT. The encoded protein is CASSLLADYEAFF. Supplemented by reference TRBV7-2 and TRBJ1-1, the full variable domain reads GAGVSQSPSNKVTEKGKDVELRCDPISGHTALYWYRQSLGQGLEFLIYFQGNSAPDKSGLPSDRFSAERTGGSVSTLTIQRTQQEDSAVYLCASSLLADYEAFFGQGTRLTVV.